This T cell receptor beta chain was observed in a study of CD4+ T cells in melanoma. A remark on this clone: The antigen is unknown.

V lost 1 base, J lost 0 bases, and 5 bases lay in between. The CDR3 consists of 14 residues. Germline CDR1 reads SGHAT; CDR2 reads FQNNGV. Repertoires were generated with immunoSEQ multiplex PCR, while TCRdb's copy carries only in-frame clones and drops some. The profile covers around 130,000 clones, with about 90% appearing a single time and about 1.6% taken by the ten largest. Study results and limitations: Diverse differentiation states were reported for melanoma neoantigen-specific CD4+ T cells.

The chain recombines TRBV11-2 with TRBJ2-3, with D unclear. This sequence was found in a human donor with melanoma. The CDR3 nucleotides are TGTGCCAGCAGCTTAGGGGGAAGCACAGATACGCAGTATTTT. Its translation: CASSLGGSTDTQYF.